This T cell receptor beta chain was retrieved from a study of blood T cell repertoires in COVID-19. The wider study: Samples came from the United States, Italy and Spain, spanning acute and convalescent COVID-19. Sources were T cells, B-cell-depleted T cells, or PBMCs; the material itself was cDNA or gDNA.

Authors' analysis steps: Using reference gene primer amplification, nucleated cell counts were estimated. The assay was immunoSEQ multiplex PCR, and TCRdb's table has in-frame clones only and misses some. For V, J and clone size, that table is used; D and trimming come from the DNA. The top ten hold approximately 15% of the sample, which has about 17,000 clones, around 77% seen once. Patients in Seattle were enrolled during active infection, then followed longitudinally. The sequence was collected from a man between 65 and 79 years old with COVID-19, enrolled during active disease. The sample taken for sequencing was peripheral blood.

The CDR3 DNA reads as TGTGCCAGCGAAAAGGACAGGGCGGGGAATGAGCAGTTCTTC. As protein: CASEKDRAGNEQFF. J is TRBJ2-1 and V is TRBV5-4; 8 nucleotides match TRBD1. Germline CDR1 is SGHNT and CDR2 is YYREEE (reference sequence). The ends lost 7 bases at V and 7 bases at J; junction bases unmatched: 10. The CDR3 sequence is 14 residues long.